These 24 T cell receptor beta chains were sequenced from one sample in a study of vaccination and CD4 T cells after COVID-19. These TCRs' antigens remain unknown. CD4+ T cells that had been cultured provided DNA sequenced with the Oncomine TCR Beta short-read assay. A single record per CDR3 protein comes from TCRdb applying MiXCR to the PCR reads. In the table there are fewer than 20,000 distinct CDR3 sequences, approximately 45% of which are singletons. Treatment: approximately 9-day PBMC culture with coronavirus spike peptide pools or control peptides (ViraFEST assay). The sequencing used CD4+ T cells from blood, cultured in vitro, collected before SARS-CoV-2 vaccination. The origin of the receptors is a human donor who had recovered from COVID-19.

This sequence joins TRBV30 and TRBJ1-2, with 9 nucleotides matching TRBD1. The germline gives CDR1 GTSNPN, CDR2 SVGIG (reference sequence). This CDR3 spans 13 amino acids. The V and J ends lost 3 bases and 8 bases, in that order; junction bases with no gene match: 7. In DNA form, the CDR3 reads TGTGCCTGGAGGGAGGACAGGGGATGGGGCTACACCTTC. Amino acid sequence: CAWREDRGWGYTF.

V gene TRBV12-3 or TRBV12-4 combines with J gene TRBJ1-1, with a possible D match to TRBD1 (6 bases). The CDR3 is 13 residues long. Trimming stripped 5 bases from V and 1 base from J, with 8 bases between. CDR3 sequence: CASSATGNTEAFF. For the CDR3, the DNA is TGTGCCAGCAGTGCGACAGGGAACACTGAAGCTTTCTTT.

In DNA, the CDR3 is TGTGCCAGCAGTGAACAAGGAGTCCTGTACGGGGAGCAGTACTTC. Amino acids: CASSEQGVLYGEQYF. The rearrangement uses TRBV6-1 and TRBJ2-7; no firm D call. Germline V gene sequence: CDR1 MNHNS, CDR2 SASEGT. CDR3 length: 15 residues. Trimming stripped 2 bases from V and 7 bases from J, with 18 bases between.

The V gene is TRBV28, the J gene TRBJ2-7; maybe TRBD2 (6 bases). The ends were cut back, 3 bases at V and 4 bases at J, with 10 bases in the middle. This CDR3 has 13 residues. The germline V gene encodes CDR1 MDHEN and CDR2 SYDVKM. CDR3 bases: TGTGCCAGCAGTTTCCCGGGGGTATACGAGCAGTACTTC. It specifies CASSFPGVYEQYF.

The J gene is TRBJ2-2, the V gene TRBV12-3 or TRBV12-4; D is tentatively TRBD1 or TRBD2 (6 bases each). Trimming shortened V by 6 bases and J by 4 bases, and 12 bases separated the two germline ends. The CDR3 runs 14 residues. The CDR3 bases are TGTGCCAGCAGATCGACGGGGGCCACCGGGGAGCTGTTTTTT. Residues: CASRSTGATGELFF.

The chain has TRBV7-3 and TRBJ2-3; 10 positions match TRBD2. Germline CDR1 and CDR2: SGHTA and FQGTGA. The CDR3 totals 15 residues. V gave up 2 bases and J gave up 6 bases; unmatched junction bases: 5. The CDR3: CASSLSGTSDDTQYF. The CDR3 DNA sequence: TGTGCCAGCAGCTTATCAGGGACTAGCGACGATACGCAGTATTTT.

This chain connects TRBV14 to TRBJ1-1, with D perhaps matching TRBD1 (5 bases). The CDR3 loop spans 14 amino acids. Germline-derived CDR1 and CDR2 are SGHDN and FVKESK. The V end lost 1 base, the J end lost 5 bases, and 11 bases lay between the germline ends. CDR3 sequence (DNA): TGTGCCAGCAGCCAAGTTTTTGGGGGGACTGAAGCTTTCTTT. This encodes CASSQVFGGTEAFF.

This clonotype was recorded a few times. The J gene is TRBJ1-5, the V gene TRBV7-2; D is unresolved. Germline V gives CDR1 SGHTA, CDR2 FQGNSA. V shed 1 base and J shed 5 bases, with 6 bases lying between them. There are 13 residues in the CDR3. The CDR3 region has the DNA TGTGCCAGCAGCTTAGGTGGGCATCAGCCCCAGCATTTT. As protein: CASSLGGHQPQHF.

This clonotype occurred a few times. J is TRBJ1-2 and V is TRBV20-1; a possible D gene is TRBD1 (6 bases). The V gene lost 5 bases and the J gene lost 4 bases, with 17 bases spanning the gap. Germline CDR1 is DFQATT and CDR2 is SNEGSKA (reference sequence). The CDR3 length is 14 residues. As DNA, the CDR3 is TGCAGTGCTTCCCAGGACCAGGGGAGCTATGGCTACACCTTC. It encodes CSASQDQGSYGYTF.

The chain links TRBV21-1 to TRBJ2-1; the table calls TRBD2, which could not be checked here. TRBV21-1 is a documented pseudogene. This CDR3 has 18 amino acids. The CDR3 loop is CASSAPHLAVPCYNEQFF. The CDR3 DNA is TGTGCCAGCAGCGCCCCCCACCTAGCGGTCCCCTGCTACAATGAGCAGTTCTTC.

This clonotype appeared a few times. The gene calls are TRBV7-2 and TRBJ1-1; possibly TRBD1 for D (5 bases). This CDR3 is 15 amino acids long. The V gene lost 1 base and the J gene lost 3 bases, with 12 bases spanning the gap. Germline V gene data show CDR1 as SGHTA and CDR2 as FQGNSA. This CDR3 reads CASSLVNRDDTEAFF. The CDR3 DNA reads as TGTGCCAGCAGCTTAGTGAACCGGGACGACACTGAAGCTTTCTTT.

The chain carries TRBV10-3 and TRBJ1-3; perhaps TRBD1 as D (5 bases). The germline V gene encodes CDR1 ENHRY and CDR2 SYGVKD. Trimming removed 2 bases from V and 3 bases from J, with 8 bases in between. The CDR3 has 14 amino acids. Here the CDR3 DNA reads TGTGCCATCAGTGAGGCGGGGGTTGGAAACACCATATATTTT. As protein: CAISEAGVGNTIYF.

The gene calls are TRBV28 and TRBJ2-7; TRBD1 is a possible D gene (6 bases). Looked up from germline, CDR1 is MDHEN and CDR2 is SYDVKM. Trimming shortened V by 1 base and J by 0 bases, and 10 bases separated the two germline ends. This CDR3 comprises 15 residues. CDR3 in amino acids: CASSLSGAPSYEQYF. CDR3 in DNA: TGTGCCAGCAGTTTATCAGGGGCCCCCTCCTACGAGCAGTACTTC.

The J gene is TRBJ1-2, the V gene TRBV6-1; 12 bases match TRBD1. The germline CDR1 and CDR2 sequences are MNHNS and SASEGT. V was clipped by 3 bases and J by 3 bases; unmatched bases: 5. This CDR3 region has 16 residues. The CDR3 DNA reads as TGTGCCAGCAGTGACTTCGGGACAGGGGGCCACTATGGCTACACCTTC. Its protein is CASSDFGTGGHYGYTF.

The V gene is TRBV27, the J gene TRBJ2-2; D unresolved. CDR1 is MNHEY, CDR2 SMNVEV, per germline (reference sequence). V was pared by 3 bases and J by 7 bases, with 6 bases between. The CDR3 sequence is 12 residues long. The CDR3 DNA is TGTGCCAGCAGTTTTTTACACGGGGAGCTGTTTTTT. Its protein is CASSFLHGELFF.

This clonotype is a singleton in its sample. One junction end disagrees with the germline gene, perhaps due to a read error. The chain combines TRBV7-2 with TRBJ2-7; D may be TRBD1 (5 bases). The CDR3 consists of 16 residues. Germline V lookup: CDR1 SGHTA, CDR2 FQGNSA. Written as DNA, the CDR3 is TGTGCCAGCAGGACGGGTGGGGCAGGTAAAGTGTACGGGCAGTACTTC. Its translation: CASRTGGAGKVYGQYF.

This clonotype turned up a few times. This chain joins TRBV20-1 and TRBJ2-5; perhaps D is TRBD1 or TRBD2 (5 bases each). The CDR3 extends over 13 amino acids. The V end lost 6 bases, the J end lost 1 base, and 12 bases lay between the germline ends. Per the germline V gene, CDR1 is DFQATT and CDR2 is SNEGSKA (reference sequence). The CDR3 coding sequence is TGCAGTGCCCGGGACCCCCTCCAAGAGACCCAGTACTTC. It codes for CSARDPLQETQYF.

The chain uses TRBV28 and TRBJ1-5, with 9 bases aligning to TRBD1. The CDR3 is made up of 16 amino acids. Germline CDR1 reads MDHEN; CDR2 reads SYDVKM. Trimming removed 5 bases from V and 1 base from J; junction bases left unmatched: 6. The CDR3 DNA is TGTGCCAGCAGTCTACAGGGGGCAAGGAGCAATCAGCCCCAGCATTTT. This sequence encodes CASSLQGARSNQPQHF.

The chain carries TRBV20-1 and TRBJ1-1; tentative D call: TRBD1 (5 bases). Germline V lookup: CDR1 DFQATT, CDR2 SNEGSKA (reference sequence). This CDR3 contains 14 residues. The V end was cut by 4 bases, the J end by 1 base, with 13 bases between. The CDR3 protein is CSAKLGPGNTEAFF. CDR3 nucleotide sequence: TGCAGTGCTAAACTGGGGCCAGGGAACACTGAAGCTTTCTTT.

This clonotype has more than one count but fewer than ten. V gene TRBV19 combines with J gene TRBJ2-5; TRBD2 matches 16 bases. V shed 3 bases and J 4 bases; nucleotides not matched to a gene: 8. Germline CDR1 and CDR2: LNHDA and SQIVND (reference sequence). The CDR3 consists of 18 residues. DNA of the CDR3: TGTGCCAGTAGTATGGGGACTAGCGGGAGGGCCGGTATAGAGACCCAGTACTTC. Its translation is CASSMGTSGRAGIETQYF.

The gene calls are TRBV20-1 and TRBJ1-1; 9 bases are shared with TRBD1. The V gene end was trimmed by 6 bases and the J gene end by 3 bases; junction bases not matched to a gene: 11. This CDR3 has 15 amino acids. Germline-derived CDR1 and CDR2 are DFQATT and SNEGSKA (reference sequence). The CDR3: CSAHIQGAAHTEAFF. The CDR3 DNA sequence: TGCAGTGCGCACATACAGGGGGCAGCCCACACTGAAGCTTTCTTT.

This clonotype was observed a few times. The CDR3 DNA sequence: TGCACCAGCAGCCGTGGGACTGAAGCTTTCTTT. Residues: CTSSRGTEAFF. V is TRBV1 and J is TRBJ1-1. TRBV1 represents a pseudogene. The CDR3 runs 11 residues.

The CDR3 coding sequence is TGTGCCAGCAGCCCTAGGGAGGGACTGAACACTGAAGCTTTCTTT. Translated, it gives CASSPREGLNTEAFF. The V call is TRBV7-8, the J call TRBJ1-1; D might be TRBD1 (5 bases). The V gene lost 5 bases and the J gene lost 0 bases, with 13 bases spanning the gap. This CDR3 comprises 15 residues. CDR1 SGHVS and CDR2 FQNEAQ come from the germline V gene.

The chain has TRBV30 and TRBJ1-6; D uncertain. Trimming took off 8 bases at V and 7 bases at J, with 15 bases between the two ends. There are 13 residues in the CDR3. CDR1 and CDR2 (germline): GTSNPN, SVGIG (reference sequence). DNA for the CDR3: TGTGCCCGAACCAAGACGAGAAATTCACCCCTCCACTTT. It translates to CARTKTRNSPLHF.